These 11 T cell receptor beta chains were sequenced from one sample in a study of blood T cells in healthy people across ages. Then a second PCR, running roughly 7 to 11 cycles, was carried out with a sample-barcoded 5' primer and a J-beta primer mix. TCRdb redid the calling of the 5' RACE reads with MiXCR, one entry per CDR3 protein. The sample consists of 1.5 million to 2 million distinct CDR3 sequences, roughly 30% of them appearing once. The specimen sequenced was blood. The receptors originated from a woman aged 25 to 39 in good health.

Ten or more counts support this clonotype. The chain joins TRBV20-1 to TRBJ2-4, with D perhaps TRBD2 (5 bases). CDR3 length: 13 residues. CDR1 DFQATT and CDR2 SNEGSKA come from the germline V gene (reference sequence). Trimming took off 1 base at V and 7 bases at J, with 11 bases between the two ends. The DNA of the CDR3 is TGCAGTGCTAGAGGGCCAGCGGTTAACATTCAGTACTTC. Amino acids: CSARGPAVNIQYF.

About this clonotype: Its ends do not fully match the called genes, so a read error is possible. The chain is built from TRBV5-1 and TRBJ1-1; perhaps TRBD1 as D (6 bases). CDR1 is SGHRS and CDR2 is YFSETQ in the germline V gene. The CDR3 is made up of 14 amino acids. The CDR3 reads CVSSLGQSNTEAFF. The DNA for the CDR3 is TGCGTCAGCAGCTTGGGACAATCGAACACTGAAGCTTTCTTT.

This chain joins TRBV4-1 and TRBJ2-1, with a tentative D call TRBD1 (6 bases). Trimming removed 0 bases at V and 4 bases at J, with 10 bases between. This CDR3 has 15 amino acids. CDR1 is MGHRA, CDR2 YSYEKL, per germline. The CDR3: CASSQDRTVYNEQFF. The CDR3 DNA sequence: TGCGCCAGCAGCCAAGACCGGACAGTATACAATGAGCAGTTCTTC.

This clonotype was recorded a few times. The chain uses TRBV5-1 and TRBJ1-1; 9 nucleotides agree with TRBD1. CDR3 length: 16 amino acids. Germline trimming cut 4 bases from V and 4 bases from J; bases unmatched to any gene: 11. Germline CDR1 is SGHRS and CDR2 is YFSETQ. DNA for the CDR3: TGCGCCAGCAGCACCCAGGGACAGGGTGTCGGCACTGAAGCTTTCTTT. It translates to CASSTQGQGVGTEAFF.

The V call is TRBV5-1, the J call TRBJ2-1, with no clear D. The germline V gene encodes CDR1 SGHRS and CDR2 YFSETQ. The CDR3 loop spans 15 amino acids. V was clipped by 0 bases and J by 1 base, with 8 bases between them. The CDR3 region has the DNA TGCGCCAGCAGCTTGGGGTCTACGTCCTACAATGAGCAGTTCTTC. Translating gives CASSLGSTSYNEQFF.

The CDR3 nucleotides are TGTGCCAGCAGCTTTGTTGGGAGAAGCGATCAGCCCCAGCATTTT. This encodes CASSFVGRSDQPQHF. This chain links TRBV5-6 with TRBJ1-5; D not certain. Germline lookup yields CDR1 SGHDT and CDR2 YYEEEE. The V end was cut by 2 bases, the J end by 5 bases, with 14 bases between. The CDR3 runs 15 residues. The full variable domain, rest sourced from reference TRBV5-6 and TRBJ1-5, is DAGVTQSPTHLIKTRGQQVTLRCSPKSGHDTVSWYQQALGQGPQFIFQYYEEEERQRGNFPDRFSGHQFPNYSSELNVNALLLGDSALYLCASSFVGRSDQPQHFGDGTRLSIL.

The chain joins TRBV19 to TRBJ2-1; 8 positions agree with TRBD2. This CDR3 has 17 residues. V lost 3 bases to trimming and J lost 0 bases; unmatched junction nucleotides: 7. CDR1 is LNHDA and CDR2 is SQIVND in the germline V gene (reference sequence). Here the CDR3 DNA reads TGTGCCAGTAGTATCCGGACTAGCCGGAGCTCCTACAATGAGCAGTTCTTC. Protein: CASSIRTSRSSYNEQFF.

V gene TRBV10-2 combines with J gene TRBJ2-7, with 10 nucleotides matching TRBD1. The CDR3 consists of 16 residues. Germline lookup yields CDR1 WSHSY and CDR2 SAAADI. Trimming took 1 base from V and 2 from J; bases not matched to a gene: 5. CDR3 sequence: CASSEWDRGYTYEQYF. The CDR3 DNA sequence: TGCGCCAGCAGTGAGTGGGACAGGGGCTATACCTACGAGCAGTACTTC.

The chain uses TRBV5-1 and TRBJ2-1; D is ambiguous. CDR1 SGHRS and CDR2 YFSETQ come from the germline V gene. Trimming took 0 bases from V and 4 from J, leaving 8 bases between them. CDR3 length: 14 amino acids. The CDR3 coding sequence is TGCGCCAGCAGCTTGGCCCTTCTTTACAATGAGCAGTTCTTC. Encoded protein: CASSLALLYNEQFF. Looking up the rest from reference TRBV5-1 and TRBJ2-1 gives the full variable domain: KAGVTQTPRYLIKTRGQQVTLSCSPISGHRSVSWYQQTPGQGLQFLFEYFSETQRNKGNFPGRFSGRQFSNSRSEMNVSTLELGDSALYLCASSLALLYNEQFFGPGTRLTVL.

This clonotype was counted at least ten times. The chain recombines TRBV5-5 with TRBJ1-6, with D unclear. CDR1 and CDR2 (germline): SGHKS, YYEKEE (reference sequence). V lost 0 bases and J lost 9, with 10 bases in between. This CDR3 spans 14 amino acids. This CDR3 reads CASSLDRNTSPLHF. As DNA, the CDR3 is TGTGCCAGCAGCTTGGACAGAAATACTTCACCCCTCCACTTT.

The CDR3 sequence: CASSAGSGTEAFF. The CDR3 bases are TGTGCCAGCAGTGCAGGGTCGGGCACTGAAGCTTTCTTT. The genes are TRBV6-6 and TRBJ1-1; TRBD1 might be the D (5 bases). Germline V lookup: CDR1 MNHNY, CDR2 SVGAGI (reference sequence). The V end was cut by 5 bases, the J end by 4 bases, with 11 bases between. The CDR3 consists of 13 residues.